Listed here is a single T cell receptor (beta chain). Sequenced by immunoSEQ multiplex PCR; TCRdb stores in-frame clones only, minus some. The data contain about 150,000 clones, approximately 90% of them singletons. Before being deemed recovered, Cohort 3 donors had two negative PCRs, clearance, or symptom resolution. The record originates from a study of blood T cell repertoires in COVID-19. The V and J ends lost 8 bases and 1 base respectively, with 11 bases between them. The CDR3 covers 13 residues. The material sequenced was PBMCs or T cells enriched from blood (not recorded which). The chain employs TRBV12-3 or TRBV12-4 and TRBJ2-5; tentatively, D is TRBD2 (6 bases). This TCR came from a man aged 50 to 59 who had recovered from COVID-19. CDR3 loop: CASGLSGQETQYF. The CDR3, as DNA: TGTGCCAGCGGGCTTAGCGGCCAAGAGACCCAGTACTTC.